Below are 7 T cell receptor beta chains sequenced from a single sample in a study of blood T cell repertoires in COVID-19. The assay was immunoSEQ multiplex PCR, and TCRdb's table has in-frame clones only and misses some. The data show 200,000 to 250,000 clones, 82% seen once. Sequenced sample: peripheral blood. The receptors shown here come from a woman older than 75 with acute or convalescent COVID-19.

The sample holds a few counts of this clone. The J gene is TRBJ1-1, the V gene TRBV5-1; D is uncertain. CDR1 is SGHRS, CDR2 YFSETQ, per germline. The CDR3 extends over 14 amino acids. Trimming pared 0 bases from V and 8 bases from J, leaving 14 bases between. The CDR3 DNA reads TGCGCCAGCAGCTTGGAGGTTTCAAGCGCAGAAGCTTTCTTT. As protein: CASSLEVSSAEAFF.

The CDR3 coding sequence is TGTGCCAGCAGCTTATTAGCGGGGGGCTTCAATGAGCAGTTCTTC. It codes for CASSLLAGGFNEQFF. V and J are TRBV7-7 and TRBJ2-1; 10 bases fit TRBD2. V lost 2 bases to trimming and J lost 6 bases; unmatched junction nucleotides: 4. Looked up from germline, CDR1 is SSHAT and CDR2 is FNYEAQ (reference sequence). This CDR3 region has 15 residues.

The J gene is TRBJ1-3, the V gene TRBV19; possible D gene TRBD1, 6 bases. This CDR3 spans 14 amino acids. V was clipped by 2 bases and J by 7 bases, with 12 bases between them. Germline V gene lookup returns CDR1 LNHDA and CDR2 SQIVND (reference sequence). The CDR3 sequence: CASSISRGGNTIYF. CDR3 DNA sequence: TGTGCCAGTAGTATAAGCAGGGGCGGCAACACCATATATTTT.

This chain uses TRBV12-3 or TRBV12-4 with TRBJ1-2; D is ambiguous. The CDR3 is 12 residues long. With 7 bases removed from V and 5 bases from J, the gap between germline ends came to 11 bases. The CDR3 nucleotides are TGTGCCAGCACTCTGACTCGTTATGGCTACACCTTC. Residues: CASTLTRYGYTF.

J is TRBJ2-2 and V is TRBV7-9; D is possibly TRBD2 (5 bases). Germline CDR1 reads SEHNR; CDR2 reads FQNEAQ (reference sequence). This CDR3 has 16 residues. V dropped 1 base and J dropped 6 bases, with 15 bases sitting between them. CDR3 region: CASSLGSLTRPGELFF. The DNA of the CDR3 is TGTGCCAGCAGCTTAGGGTCCCTTACTAGACCCGGGGAGCTGTTTTTT. Complete variable domain (other parts from reference TRBV7-9 and TRBJ2-2): DTGVSQNPRHKITKRGQNVTFRCDPISEHNRLYWYRQTLGQGPEFLTYFQNEAQLEKSRLLSDRFSAERPKGSFSTLEIQRTEQGDSAMYLCASSLGSLTRPGELFFGEGSRLTVL.

This clone has more than one count but fewer than ten. The chain links TRBV5-1 to TRBJ1-2, with a tentative D call TRBD1 (5 bases). Trimming pared 3 bases from V and 1 base from J, leaving 13 bases between. The CDR3 has 15 residues. Germline values: CDR1 SGHRS, CDR2 YFSETQ. CDR3 nucleotides: TGCGCCAGCAGCTGGGGGGACCGGGATAACTATGGCTACACCTTC. Protein product: CASSWGDRDNYGYTF.

With regard to this clone: The junction shows a germline mismatch at one end, possibly a read error. CDR3 sequence reads: CASSGSKSGGLFF. In DNA, the CDR3 is TGCGCCAGCAGCGGTAGTAAATCAGGGGGGCTGTTTTTT. The chain couples TRBV4-3 to TRBJ2-2; 7 nucleotides match TRBD1. The CDR3 spans 13 residues. Germline V lookup: CDR1 LGHNA, CDR2 YSLEER.